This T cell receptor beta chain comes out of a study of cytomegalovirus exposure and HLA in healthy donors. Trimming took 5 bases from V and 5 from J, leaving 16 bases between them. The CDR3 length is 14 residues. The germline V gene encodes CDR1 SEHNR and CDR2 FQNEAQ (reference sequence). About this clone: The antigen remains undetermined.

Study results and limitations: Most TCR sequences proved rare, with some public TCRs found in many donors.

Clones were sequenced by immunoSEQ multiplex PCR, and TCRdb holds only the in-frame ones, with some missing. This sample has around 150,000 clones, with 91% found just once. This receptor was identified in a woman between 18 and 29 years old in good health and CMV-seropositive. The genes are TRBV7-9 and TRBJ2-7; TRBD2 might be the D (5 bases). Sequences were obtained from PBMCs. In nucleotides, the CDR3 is TGTGCCAGCAGCCCATCGGCGGGTGTGCACGAGCAGTACTTC. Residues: CASSPSAGVHEQYF. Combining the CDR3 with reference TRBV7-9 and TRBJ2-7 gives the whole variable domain DTGVSQNPRHKITKRGQNVTFRCDPISEHNRLYWYRQTLGQGPEFLTYFQNEAQLEKSRLLSDRFSAERPKGSFSTLEIQRTEQGDSAMYLCASSPSAGVHEQYFGPGTRLTVT.